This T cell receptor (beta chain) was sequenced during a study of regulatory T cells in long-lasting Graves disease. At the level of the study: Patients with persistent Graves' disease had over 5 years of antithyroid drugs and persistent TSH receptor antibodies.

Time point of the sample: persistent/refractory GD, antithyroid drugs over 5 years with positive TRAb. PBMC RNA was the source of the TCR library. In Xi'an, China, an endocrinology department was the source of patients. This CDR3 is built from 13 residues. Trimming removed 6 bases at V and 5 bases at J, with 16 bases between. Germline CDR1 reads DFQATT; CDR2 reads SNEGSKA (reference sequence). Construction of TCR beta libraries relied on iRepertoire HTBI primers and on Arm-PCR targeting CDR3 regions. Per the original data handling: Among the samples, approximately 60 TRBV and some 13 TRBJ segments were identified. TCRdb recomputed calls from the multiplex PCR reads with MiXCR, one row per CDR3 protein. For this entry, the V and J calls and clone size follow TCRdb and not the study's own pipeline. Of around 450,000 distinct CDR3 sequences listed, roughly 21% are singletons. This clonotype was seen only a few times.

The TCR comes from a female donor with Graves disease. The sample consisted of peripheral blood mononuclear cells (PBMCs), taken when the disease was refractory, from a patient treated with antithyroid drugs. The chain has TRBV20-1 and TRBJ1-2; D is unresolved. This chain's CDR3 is CSAASPPYYGYTF. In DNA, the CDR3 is TGCAGTGCCGCTTCCCCGCCGTATTATGGCTACACCTTC.